The 12 T cell receptor beta chains in this list originate from one sample, sequenced in a study of blood T cell repertoires in COVID-19. Assay used: immunoSEQ multiplex PCR; TCRdb lists only in-frame clones, some missing. The repertoire holds 120,000 or so clones, with around 83% as singletons. The sample was peripheral blood. These receptors all stem from an elderly man with active or convalescent COVID-19.

V and J are TRBV20-1 and TRBJ2-5; maybe TRBD1 (5 bases). This CDR3 has 13 residues. The germline V gene has CDR1 DFQATT and CDR2 SNEGSKA (reference sequence). Trimming left V 3 bases short and J 4 bases short, with 12 bases between. CDR3 protein: CSASVGPGETQYF. DNA of the CDR3: TGCAGTGCTAGTGTGGGGCCGGGAGAGACCCAGTACTTC.

The chain employs TRBV18 and TRBJ1-1, with D unclear. Trimming removed 5 bases at V and 0 bases at J, with 16 bases between. Germline V lookup: CDR1 KGHSH, CDR2 LQKENI. The CDR3 has 16 residues. The CDR3 bases are TGTGCCAGCTCAACCGAGGCGACCTCTATGAACACTGAAGCTTTCTTT. Its protein product is CASSTEATSMNTEAFF.

The CDR3 loop is CASSHRDRGEAFF. CDR3 coding DNA: TGTGCCAGCAGCCACCGGGACAGGGGCGAAGCTTTCTTT. The chain has TRBV14 and TRBJ1-1, with 10 nucleotides matching TRBD1. This CDR3 contains 13 residues. The germline gives CDR1 SGHDN, CDR2 FVKESK. Trimming at V came to 3 bases and at J to 8 bases, leaving 3 bases not matched to a gene.

This clone was seen just once. The chain is built from TRBV15 and TRBJ1-2, with 7 bases aligning to TRBD1. The CDR3 runs to 17 residues. CDR1 is LNHNV and CDR2 is YYDKDF in the germline V gene (reference sequence). Germline trimming cut 3 bases from V and 4 bases from J; bases unmatched to any gene: 14. CDR3 protein: CATSSGQGGESSYGYTF. The CDR3 DNA reads as TGTGCCACCAGCAGCGGTCAGGGGGGCGAGAGTAGCTATGGCTACACCTTC.

The V call is TRBV7-2, the J call TRBJ1-2; D remains unclear. V lost 1 base and J 11 bases, leaving 14 bases between the germline ends. CDR1 is SGHTA, CDR2 FQGNSA, per germline. The CDR3 is 13 amino acids. The CDR3 spells CASSLVRDPFYTF. CDR3 DNA: TGTGCCAGCAGCTTAGTTCGGGATCCCTTTTACACCTTC. Using reference TRBV7-2 and TRBJ1-2 for the parts outside the CDR3, the full variable domain is GAGVSQSPSNKVTEKGKDVELRCDPISGHTALYWYRQSLGQGLEFLIYFQGNSAPDKSGLPSDRFSAERTGGSVSTLTIQRTQQEDSAVYLCASSLVRDPFYTFGSGTRLTVV.

V usage is TRBV5-1 and J usage is TRBJ1-1; TRBD1 aligns across 8 bases. The germline gives CDR1 SGHRS, CDR2 YFSETQ. The V gene end was trimmed by 9 bases and the J gene end by 4 bases; junction bases not matched to a gene: 11. The CDR3 is made up of 14 amino acids. The CDR3 here is CATTRQGFGTEAFF. The CDR3 DNA reads as TGCGCCACCACGCGACAGGGGTTTGGCACTGAAGCTTTCTTT.

The V and J genes are TRBV18 and TRBJ1-1; 11 bases line up with TRBD1. The CDR3 runs to 16 residues. CDR1 and CDR2 from the germline V gene are KGHSH and LQKENI. Germline trimming cut 5 bases from V and 5 bases from J; bases unmatched to any gene: 10. The CDR3 DNA is TGTGCCAGCTCATCCGGACAGGGGGCGGTAGGGACTGAAGCTTTCTTT. Its translation: CASSSGQGAVGTEAFF.

The gene calls are TRBV9 and TRBJ2-2, with TRBD1 matching 9 bases. J gave up 1 base and V 4 bases, and 2 bases lay outside the gene matches. This CDR3 spans 15 amino acids. CDR1 SGDLS and CDR2 YYNGEE come from the germline V gene. For the CDR3, the DNA is TGTGCCAGCAGCAGGGGACAGGGGAACACCGGGGAGCTGTTTTTT. It yields the protein CASSRGQGNTGELFF.

The chain's CDR3 is CASSPKASGAREQYF. The CDR3 nucleotides are TGTGCCAGCTCACCGAAGGCTAGCGGGGCTAGAGAGCAGTACTTC. The chain has TRBV18 and TRBJ2-7; 9 bases agree with TRBD2. The CDR3 spans 15 residues. The germline CDR1 and CDR2 sequences are KGHSH and LQKENI. J lost 7 bases, V lost 3 bases, and 10 bases had no gene match.

The chain has TRBV10-3 and TRBJ2-1, with D maybe TRBD1 (6 bases). The V gene lost 4 bases and the J gene lost 6 bases, with 10 bases spanning the gap. The CDR3 contains 13 residues. Germline-derived CDR1 and CDR2 are ENHRY and SYGVKD. CDR3 DNA sequence: TGTGCCATCAGTGCTGACAGGTTCAATGAGCAGTTCTTC. It is translated as CAISADRFNEQFF.

This clone was seen a handful of times. The rearrangement uses TRBV3-1 (or the pseudogene TRBV3-2) and TRBJ2-5, with 9 bases lining up with TRBD1. The CDR3 extends over 16 amino acids. Trimming cost V 0 bases and J 4 bases; bases outside gene matches: 6. Per germline, CDR1 LGHDT and CDR2 YNNKEL (reference sequence). CDR3 nucleotides: TGTGCCAGCAGCCAAGACGACGGACAGGGGTTAGAGACCCAGTACTTC. This translates into CASSQDDGQGLETQYF.

Concerning this clone: In the same sample, other DNA sequences code for this CDR3. This chain connects TRBV18 to TRBJ1-4, with TRBD1 as a possible D gene (5 bases). From germline, CDR1 is KGHSH and CDR2 LQKENI. The ends were cut back, 3 bases at V and 6 bases at J, with 14 bases in the middle. The CDR3 has 15 residues. The CDR3, as DNA: TGTGCCAGCTCACCGGATAGGGGTGCTTATGAAAAACTGTTTTTT. It yields the protein CASSPDRGAYEKLFF.